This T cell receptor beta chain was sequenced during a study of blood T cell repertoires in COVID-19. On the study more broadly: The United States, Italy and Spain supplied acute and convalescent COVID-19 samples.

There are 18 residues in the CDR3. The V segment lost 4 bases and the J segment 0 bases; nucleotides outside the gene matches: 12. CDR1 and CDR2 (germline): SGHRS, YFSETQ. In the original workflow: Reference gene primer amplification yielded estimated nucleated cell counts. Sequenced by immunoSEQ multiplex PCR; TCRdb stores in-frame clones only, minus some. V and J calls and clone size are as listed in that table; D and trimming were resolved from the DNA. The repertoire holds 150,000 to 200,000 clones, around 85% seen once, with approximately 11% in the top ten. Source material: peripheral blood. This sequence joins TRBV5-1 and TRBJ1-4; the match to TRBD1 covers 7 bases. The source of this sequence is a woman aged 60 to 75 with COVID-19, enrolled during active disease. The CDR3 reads CASSRIQGVWATNEKLFF. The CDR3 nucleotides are TGCGCCAGCAGCCGAATCCAGGGGGTTTGGGCAACTAATGAAAAACTGTTTTTT.